Below, 10 T cell receptor beta chains from the same sample are listed, as sequenced in a study of vaccination and CD4 T cells after COVID-19. Their target antigens are unknown. Researchers used the Oncomine TCR Beta short-read assay to sequence DNA from cultured CD4+ T cells. A single record per CDR3 protein comes from TCRdb applying MiXCR to the PCR reads. The profile shows some 15,000 distinct CDR3 sequences, approximately 25% of them singletons. The treatment denotes: roughly 10-day PBMC culture with coronavirus spike peptide pools or control peptides (ViraFEST assay). The sample consisted of CD4+ T cells from blood, cultured in vitro, taken after SARS-CoV-2 vaccination. All receptors come from a human donor who had recovered from COVID-19.

The chain combines TRBV14 with TRBJ2-7, with 8 bases matching TRBD2. Germline lookup yields CDR1 SGHDN and CDR2 FVKESK. CDR3 length: 17 residues. The V and J ends lost 4 bases and 2 bases, in that order; junction bases with no gene match: 13. The CDR3: CASSRTKLAASPYEQYF. CDR3 DNA sequence: TGTGCCAGCAGCCGTACCAAACTAGCGGCTTCACCCTACGAGCAGTACTTC.

The chain combines TRBV12-3 or TRBV12-4 with TRBJ2-2, with TRBD2 identical over 10 bases. This CDR3 comprises 20 residues. The V segment lost 3 bases and the J segment 4 bases; nucleotides outside the gene matches: 17. CDR3 amino acids: CASSLRGSASGSGATGELFF. In DNA form, the CDR3 reads TGTGCCAGCAGTTTGCGGGGTTCGGCTAGCGGGAGTGGGGCCACCGGGGAGCTGTTTTTT.

The J gene is TRBJ2-3, the V gene TRBV20-1; the match to TRBD2 covers 9 bases. Germline assignment: CDR1 DFQATT and CDR2 SNEGSKA (reference sequence). This CDR3 spans 16 amino acids. Trimming at V came to 2 bases and at J to 0 bases, leaving 6 bases not matched to a gene. The CDR3 coding sequence is TGCAGTGCTAGATCCGGACTAGCGACCAGCACAGATACGCAGTATTTT. It codes for CSARSGLATSTDTQYF.

This clonotype is labeled medium-sized. The V and J genes are TRBV7-6 and TRBJ1-5, with TRBD1 as a possible D gene (6 bases). The length of the CDR3 is 17 residues. Trimming removed 1 base at V and 4 bases at J, with 17 bases between. Germline V gene lookup returns CDR1 SGHVS and CDR2 FNYEAQ. This chain's CDR3 is CASSLGGVRGGNQPQHF. The CDR3 DNA reads as TGTGCCAGCAGCTTAGGGGGGGTCAGGGGAGGAAATCAGCCCCAGCATTTT.

This clonotype has just a few counts. The chain has TRBV6-2 or TRBV6-3 and TRBJ2-5; D is perhaps TRBD1 (5 bases). Germline V gene lookup returns CDR1 MNHEY and CDR2 SVGEGT. The V gene lost 5 bases and the J gene lost 5 bases, with 15 bases spanning the gap. The CDR3 spans 14 residues. The CDR3 loop is CASSPQGFEETQYF. CDR3 in DNA: TGTGCCAGCAGTCCCCAGGGATTCGAGGAGACCCAGTACTTC.

The chain combines TRBV29-1 with TRBJ2-3, with D possibly called TRBD1 or TRBD2 (5 bases each). CDR1 is SQVTM, CDR2 ANQGSEA, per germline. With 8 bases removed from V and 2 bases from J, the gap between germline ends came to 14 bases. The CDR3 runs to 13 residues. DNA for the CDR3: TGCAGCACCCGAGGGGCCTACACAGATACGCAGTATTTT. Protein sequence: CSTRGAYTDTQYF.

The V gene is TRBV9, the J gene TRBJ2-7; 12 bases line up with TRBD2. The CDR3 consists of 14 residues. J was trimmed by 8 bases and V by 4 bases; bases with no gene match: 7. Germline lookup yields CDR1 SGDLS and CDR2 YYNGEE. CDR3 bases: TGTGCCAGCAGCAGCGGGACTAGCGGGTTGAAGCAGTACTTC. This codes for CASSSGTSGLKQYF. Looking up the rest from reference TRBV9 and TRBJ2-7 gives the full variable domain: DSGVTQTPKHLITATGQRVTLRCSPRSGDLSVYWYQQSLDQGLQFLIQYYNGEERAKGNILERFSAQQFPDLHSELNLSSLELGDSALYFCASSSGTSGLKQYFGPGTRLTVT.

This clonotype was observed a few times. CDR3 residues: CASSSDRGRTGELFF. As DNA, the CDR3 is TGTGCCAGCAGCTCGGACAGGGGCCGCACCGGGGAGCTGTTTTTT. This chain links TRBV7-9 with TRBJ2-2, with 9 bases matching TRBD1. Per germline, CDR1 SEHNR and CDR2 FQNEAQ (reference sequence). Trimming removed 4 bases from V and 4 bases from J; junction bases left unmatched: 4. This CDR3 spans 15 amino acids.

This chain uses TRBV20-1 with TRBJ1-5, with D perhaps matching TRBD1 (5 bases). The CDR3 runs 15 residues. Germline V gene lookup returns CDR1 DFQATT and CDR2 SNEGSKA (reference sequence). V lost 6 bases to trimming and J lost 1 base, with 16 bases between them. The chain's CDR3 is CSAAARERSNQPQHF. The DNA of the CDR3 is TGCAGTGCCGCCGCCAGGGAGAGAAGCAATCAGCCCCAGCATTTT.

This clonotype is medium-sized (0.01 to 0.1%). The chain combines TRBV7-9 with TRBJ1-2; weak D call: TRBD1 (6 bases). V lost 5 bases and J 4 bases, leaving 11 bases between the germline ends. CDR3 length: 13 amino acids. Germline lookup yields CDR1 SEHNR and CDR2 FQNEAQ (reference sequence). The CDR3 nucleotides read TGTGCCAGCAGCCTAGGGGGAGGCTATGGCTACACCTTC. It translates to CASSLGGGYGYTF.